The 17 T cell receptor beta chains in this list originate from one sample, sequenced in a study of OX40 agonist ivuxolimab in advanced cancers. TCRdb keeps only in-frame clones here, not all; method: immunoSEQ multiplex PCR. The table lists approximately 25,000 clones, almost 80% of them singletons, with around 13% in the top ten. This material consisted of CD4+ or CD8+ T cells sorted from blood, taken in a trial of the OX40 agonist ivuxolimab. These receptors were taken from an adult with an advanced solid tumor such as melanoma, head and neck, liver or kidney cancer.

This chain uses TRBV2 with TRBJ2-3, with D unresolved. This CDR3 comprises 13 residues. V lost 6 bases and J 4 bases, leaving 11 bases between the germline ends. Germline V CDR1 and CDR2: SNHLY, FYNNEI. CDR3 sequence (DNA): TGTGCCAGCAGGAGCGAGGCCCCAGATACGCAGTATTTT. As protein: CASRSEAPDTQYF.

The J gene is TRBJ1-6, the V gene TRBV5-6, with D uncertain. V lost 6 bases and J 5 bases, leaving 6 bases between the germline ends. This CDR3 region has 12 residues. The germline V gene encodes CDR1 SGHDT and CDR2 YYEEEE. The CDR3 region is CASNRNNSPLHF. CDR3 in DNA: TGTGCCAGCAATCGGAATAATTCACCCCTCCACTTT. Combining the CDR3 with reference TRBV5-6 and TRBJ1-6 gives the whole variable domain DAGVTQSPTHLIKTRGQQVTLRCSPKSGHDTVSWYQQALGQGPQFIFQYYEEEERQRGNFPDRFSGHQFPNYSSELNVNALLLGDSALYLCASNRNNSPLHFGNGTRLTVT.

The CDR3 sequence is CASSALLTAGFYGYTF. The CDR3 DNA reads TGTGCCAGCAGTGCGCTCCTTACCGCCGGATTCTATGGCTACACCTTC. V and J are TRBV6-1 and TRBJ1-2, with D unclear. CDR3 length: 16 amino acids. Trimming took off 4 bases at V and 4 bases at J, with 19 bases between the two ends. Germline V gene data show CDR1 as MNHNS and CDR2 as SASEGT.

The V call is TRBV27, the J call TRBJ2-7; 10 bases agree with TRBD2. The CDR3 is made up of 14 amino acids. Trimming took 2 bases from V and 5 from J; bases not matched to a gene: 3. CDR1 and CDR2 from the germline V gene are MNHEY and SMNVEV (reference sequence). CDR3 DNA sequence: TGTGCCAGCAGTTTACGACTAGCGGGTCACGAGCAGTACTTC. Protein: CASSLRLAGHEQYF.

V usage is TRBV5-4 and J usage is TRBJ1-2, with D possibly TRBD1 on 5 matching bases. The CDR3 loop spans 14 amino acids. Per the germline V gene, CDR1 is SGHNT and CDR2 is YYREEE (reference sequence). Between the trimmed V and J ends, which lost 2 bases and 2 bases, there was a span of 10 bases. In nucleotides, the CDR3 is TGTGCCAGCAGCTTAGGACAATTAAACTATGGCTACACCTTC. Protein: CASSLGQLNYGYTF.

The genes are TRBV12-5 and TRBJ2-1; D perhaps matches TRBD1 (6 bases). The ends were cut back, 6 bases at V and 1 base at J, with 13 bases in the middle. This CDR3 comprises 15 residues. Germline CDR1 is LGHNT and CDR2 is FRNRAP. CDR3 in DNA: TGTGCTAGTGGATCAGGGGCTACATCCTACAATGAGCAGTTCTTC. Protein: CASGSGATSYNEQFF.

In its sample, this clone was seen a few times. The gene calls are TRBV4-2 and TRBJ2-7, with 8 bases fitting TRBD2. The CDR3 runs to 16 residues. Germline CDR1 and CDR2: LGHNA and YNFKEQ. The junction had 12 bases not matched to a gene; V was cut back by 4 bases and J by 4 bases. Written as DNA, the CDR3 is TGTGCCAGCAGCCCACTAGCGGTACGGGGGGAGTACGAGCAGTACTTC. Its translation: CASSPLAVRGEYEQYF.

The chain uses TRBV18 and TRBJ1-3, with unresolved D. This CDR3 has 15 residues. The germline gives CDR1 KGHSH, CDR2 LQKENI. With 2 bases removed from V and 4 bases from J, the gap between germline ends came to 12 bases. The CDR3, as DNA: TGTGCCAGCTCACCAGGTTCGGTGTCCGGAAACACCATATATTTT. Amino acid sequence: CASSPGSVSGNTIYF.

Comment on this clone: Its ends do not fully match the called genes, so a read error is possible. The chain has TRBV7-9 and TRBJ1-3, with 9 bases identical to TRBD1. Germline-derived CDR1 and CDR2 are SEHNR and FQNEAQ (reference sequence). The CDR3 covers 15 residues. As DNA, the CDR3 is TGTGCCAGCAGCCAAACAGGGGGCGCTGGAAGCACCATATATTTT. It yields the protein CASSQTGGAGSTIYF.

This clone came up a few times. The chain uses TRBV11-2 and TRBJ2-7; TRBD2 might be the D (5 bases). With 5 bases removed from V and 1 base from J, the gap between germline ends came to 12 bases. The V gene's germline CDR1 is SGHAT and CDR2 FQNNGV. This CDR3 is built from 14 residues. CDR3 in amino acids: CASSPRGGSYEQYF. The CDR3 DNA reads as TGTGCCAGCAGCCCCCGCGGAGGTTCCTACGAGCAGTACTTC.

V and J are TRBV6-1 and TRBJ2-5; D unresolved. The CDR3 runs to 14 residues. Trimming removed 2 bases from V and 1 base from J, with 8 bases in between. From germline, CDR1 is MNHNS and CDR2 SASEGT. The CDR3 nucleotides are TGTGCCAGCAGTGAATCCCAGCTCCAAGAGACCCAGTACTTC. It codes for CASSESQLQETQYF.

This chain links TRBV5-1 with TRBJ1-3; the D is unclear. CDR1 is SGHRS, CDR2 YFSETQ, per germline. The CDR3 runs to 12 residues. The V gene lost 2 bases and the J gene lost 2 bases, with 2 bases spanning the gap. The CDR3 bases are TGCGCCAGCAGCTTCGCTGGAAACACCATATATTTT. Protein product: CASSFAGNTIYF. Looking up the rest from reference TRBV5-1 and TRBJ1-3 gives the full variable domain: KAGVTQTPRYLIKTRGQQVTLSCSPISGHRSVSWYQQTPGQGLQFLFEYFSETQRNKGNFPGRFSGRQFSNSRSEMNVSTLELGDSALYLCASSFAGNTIYFGEGSWLTVV.

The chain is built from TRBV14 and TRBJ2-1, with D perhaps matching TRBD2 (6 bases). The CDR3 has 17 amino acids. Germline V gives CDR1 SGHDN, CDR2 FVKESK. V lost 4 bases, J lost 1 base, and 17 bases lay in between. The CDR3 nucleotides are TGTGCCAGCAGCCGGTCGGGAGCGGTCAGTTCCTACAATGAGCAGTTCTTC. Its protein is CASSRSGAVSSYNEQFF.

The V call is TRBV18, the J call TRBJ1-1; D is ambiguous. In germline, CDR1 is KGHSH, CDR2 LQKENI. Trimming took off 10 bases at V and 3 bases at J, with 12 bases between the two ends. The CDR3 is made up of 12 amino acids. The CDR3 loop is CANRASDTEAFF. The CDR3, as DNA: TGTGCCAACCGCGCCTCCGACACTGAAGCTTTCTTT.

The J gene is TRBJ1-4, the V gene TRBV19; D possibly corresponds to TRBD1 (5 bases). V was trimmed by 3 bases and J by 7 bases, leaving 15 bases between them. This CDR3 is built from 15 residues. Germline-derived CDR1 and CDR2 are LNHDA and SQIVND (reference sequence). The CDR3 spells CASSMPSGGGEKLFF. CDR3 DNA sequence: TGTGCCAGTAGTATGCCCTCGGGGGGGGGTGAAAAACTGTTTTTT. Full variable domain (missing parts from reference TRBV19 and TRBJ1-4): DGGITQSPKYLFRKEGQNVTLSCEQNLNHDAMYWYRQDPGQGLRLIYYSQIVNDFQKGDIAEGYSVSREKKESFPLTVTSAQKNPTAFYLCASSMPSGGGEKLFFGSGTQLSVL.

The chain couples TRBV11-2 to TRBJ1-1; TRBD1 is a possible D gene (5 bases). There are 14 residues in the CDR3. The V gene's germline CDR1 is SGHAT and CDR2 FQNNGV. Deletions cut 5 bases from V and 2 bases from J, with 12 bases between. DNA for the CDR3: TGTGCCAGCAGCATCAGACAGAGTAACACTGAAGCTTTCTTT. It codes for CASSIRQSNTEAFF. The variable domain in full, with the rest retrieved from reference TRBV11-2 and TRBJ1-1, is EAGVAQSPRYKIIEKRQSVAFWCNPISGHATLYWYQQILGQGPKLLIQFQNNGVVDDSQLPKDRFSAERLKGVDSTLKIQPAKLEDSAVYLCASSIRQSNTEAFFGQGTRLTVV.

For the CDR3, the DNA is TGTGCCAGCAGTCTCCGGGACACCGCGTATTATGGCTACACCTTC. Translating it yields CASSLRDTAYYGYTF. This chain joins TRBV27 and TRBJ1-2, with D possibly being TRBD1 (6 bases). Trimming removed 5 bases from V and 5 bases from J, with 18 bases in between. This CDR3 spans 15 amino acids. Germline V gene sequence: CDR1 MNHEY, CDR2 SMNVEV (reference sequence).